The table lists the clone carrying this T cell receptor (beta chain) with a few counts. No antigen is known for it. The data derive from a study of human T cells and chemical hapten exposure. Study as a whole: The patients were mostly female; they had alopecia areata, totalis or universalis.

TCRdb called the RACE reads again in MiXCR, with one record for every CDR3 protein. This sample has around 150,000 distinct CDR3 sequences, with around a quarter found just once. The time point denotes: patch test 3, about 24 weeks after DPC sensitization. Described treatment: therapeutic diphenylcyclopropenone sensitization with weekly scalp DPC. The authors extracted total RNA from unfractionated whole blood. General observations from the study: Expanded TCRs made up significantly more big CDR3 similarity clusters than controls did.

This clonotype originated in a woman younger than 30 with alopecia areata. Some clones in this sample may be carry-over from other donors' samples. The starting material was whole blood, obtained in connection with sensitization to the hapten diphenylcyclopropenone (DPC).

The CDR3 bases are TGTGCCATCAGTGAAAGGGACACTAAGTACGAGCAGTACTTC. It encodes CAISERDTKYEQYF. This chain joins TRBV10-3 and TRBJ2-7; D perhaps matches TRBD1 (6 bases). Germline V gene data show CDR1 as ENHRY and CDR2 as SYGVKD. V dropped 3 bases and J dropped 4 bases, with 13 bases sitting between them. The CDR3 spans 14 residues.